These 2 T cell receptor beta chains were sequenced from one sample in a study of blood T cell repertoires in COVID-19. The data were produced by immunoSEQ multiplex PCR, yet TCRdb's version contains in-frame clones alone and is incomplete. The table includes fewer than 200,000 clones, 85% to 95% detected once. Specimen: peripheral blood. All receptors derive from a woman aged 45-59 years with acute or convalescent COVID-19.

The rearrangement joins TRBV7-9 to TRBJ1-1; no definite D call. Germline V gives CDR1 SEHNR, CDR2 FQNEAQ (reference sequence). Trimming stripped 5 bases from V and 0 bases from J, with 7 bases between. This CDR3 contains 13 residues. The CDR3 here is CASSPGMNTEAFF. The CDR3 coding sequence is TGTGCCAGCAGCCCTGGCATGAACACTGAAGCTTTCTTT.

This clone occurred a few times. The germline gene is not matched at one end of the junction; a read error may be the cause. This chain joins TRBV18 and TRBJ1-1; 9 positions agree with TRBD1. CDR3 size: 15 residues. Germline V gene data show CDR1 as KGHSH and CDR2 as LQKENI. CDR3 sequence (DNA): TGTGCCAGCTCACCAAGACAGGGGGAGAACGCTGAAGCTTTCTTT. It specifies CASSPRQGENAEAFF. The whole variable domain, remainder taken from reference TRBV18 and TRBJ1-1, is NAGVMQNPRHLVRRRGQEARLRCSPMKGHSHVYWYRQLPEEGLKFMVYLQKENIIDESGMPKERFSAEFPKEGPSILRIQQVVRGDSAAYFCASSPRQGENAEAFFGQGTRLTVV.